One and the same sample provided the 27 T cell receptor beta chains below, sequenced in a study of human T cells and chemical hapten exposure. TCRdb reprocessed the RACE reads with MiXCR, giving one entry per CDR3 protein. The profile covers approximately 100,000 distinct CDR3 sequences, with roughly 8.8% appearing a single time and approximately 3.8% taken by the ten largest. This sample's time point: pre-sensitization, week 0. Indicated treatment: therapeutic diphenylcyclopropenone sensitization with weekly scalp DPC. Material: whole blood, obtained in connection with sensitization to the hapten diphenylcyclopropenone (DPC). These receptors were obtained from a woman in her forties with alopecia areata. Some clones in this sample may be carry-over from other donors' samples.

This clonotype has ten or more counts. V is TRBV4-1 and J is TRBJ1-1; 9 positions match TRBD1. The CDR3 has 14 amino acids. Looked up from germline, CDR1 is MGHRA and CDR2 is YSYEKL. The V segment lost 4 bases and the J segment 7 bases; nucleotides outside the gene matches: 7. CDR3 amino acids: CASSLLTGGNEAFF. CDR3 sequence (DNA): TGCGCCAGCAGCCTCCTTACAGGGGGCAATGAAGCTTTCTTT.

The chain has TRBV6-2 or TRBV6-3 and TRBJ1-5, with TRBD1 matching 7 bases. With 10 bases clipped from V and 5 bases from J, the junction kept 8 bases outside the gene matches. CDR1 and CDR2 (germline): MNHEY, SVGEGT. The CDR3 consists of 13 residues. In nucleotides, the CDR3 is TGTGCCACCAAGGAGGGGGCTTATCAGCCCCAGCATTTT. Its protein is CATKEGAYQPQHF.

This chain's CDR3 is CASSLGQTASGYGYTF. The CDR3 nucleotides are TGTGCCAGCAGCTTAGGCCAGACAGCCTCTGGCTATGGCTACACCTTC. V gene TRBV7-2 combines with J gene TRBJ1-2, with a tentative D call TRBD1 (5 bases). Per germline, CDR1 SGHTA and CDR2 FQGNSA. CDR3 length equals 16 residues. V was cut by 1 base and J by 4 bases, with 16 bases left in between.

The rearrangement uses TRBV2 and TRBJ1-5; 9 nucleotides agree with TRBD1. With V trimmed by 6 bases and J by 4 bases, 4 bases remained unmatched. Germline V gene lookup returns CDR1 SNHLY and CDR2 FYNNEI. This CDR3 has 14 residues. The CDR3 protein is CASSATGGNQPQHF. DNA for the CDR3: TGTGCCAGCAGCGCGACAGGGGGAAATCAGCCCCAGCATTTT.

The CDR3, as DNA: TGTGCCAGCACCCCGGAGAGTTTTAATGAAAAACTGTTTTTT. Translating it yields CASTPESFNEKLFF. V and J are TRBV28 and TRBJ1-4; D is undetermined. Germline V CDR1 and CDR2: MDHEN, SYDVKM. V dropped 7 bases and J dropped 4 bases, with 13 bases sitting between them. The length of the CDR3 is 14 residues.

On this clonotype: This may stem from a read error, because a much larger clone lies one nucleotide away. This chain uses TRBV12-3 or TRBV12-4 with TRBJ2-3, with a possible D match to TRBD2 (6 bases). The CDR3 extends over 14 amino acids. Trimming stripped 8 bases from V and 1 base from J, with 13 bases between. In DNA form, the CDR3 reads TGTGCCAGCGATCCCGGGGAGGGCACAGATACGCAGTATTTT. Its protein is CASDPGEGTDTQYF.

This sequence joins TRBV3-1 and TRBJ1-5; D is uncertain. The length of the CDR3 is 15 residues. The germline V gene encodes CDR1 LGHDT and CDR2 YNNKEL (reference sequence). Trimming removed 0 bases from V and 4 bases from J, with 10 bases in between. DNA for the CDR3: TGTGCCAGCAGCCAAGATCCACTCCCTAATCAGCCCCAGCATTTT. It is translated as CASSQDPLPNQPQHF.

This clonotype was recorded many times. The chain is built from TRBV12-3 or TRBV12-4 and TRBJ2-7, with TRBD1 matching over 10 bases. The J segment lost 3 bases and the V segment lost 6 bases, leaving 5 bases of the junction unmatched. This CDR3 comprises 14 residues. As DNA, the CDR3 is TGTGCCAGCAGCCATGACAGGGGGCTCTACGAGCAGTACTTC. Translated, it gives CASSHDRGLYEQYF.

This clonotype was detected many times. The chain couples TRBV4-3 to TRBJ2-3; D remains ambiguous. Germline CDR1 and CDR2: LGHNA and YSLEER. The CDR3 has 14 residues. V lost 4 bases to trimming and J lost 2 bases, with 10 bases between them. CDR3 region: CASSPQTATDTQYF. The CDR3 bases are TGCGCCAGCAGCCCGCAGACTGCCACAGATACGCAGTATTTT.

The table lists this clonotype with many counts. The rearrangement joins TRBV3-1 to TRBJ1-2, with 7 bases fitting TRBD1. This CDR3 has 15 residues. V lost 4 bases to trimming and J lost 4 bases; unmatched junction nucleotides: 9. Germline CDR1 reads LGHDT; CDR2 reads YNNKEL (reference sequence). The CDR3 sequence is CASSPGPGQLYGYTF. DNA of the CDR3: TGTGCCAGCAGCCCGGGGCCGGGACAGCTCTATGGCTACACCTTC.

The CDR3 spells CASSLAKYRGADTQYF. CDR3 DNA: TGTGCCAGCAGCTTAGCGAAGTACAGGGGCGCAGATACGCAGTATTTT. The rearrangement uses TRBV7-6 and TRBJ2-3, with 7 bases lining up with TRBD1. V was clipped by 0 bases and J by 4 bases; unmatched bases: 7. CDR3 length: 16 residues. Germline V gene lookup returns CDR1 SGHVS and CDR2 FNYEAQ. Together with reference TRBV7-6 and TRBJ2-3, the CDR3 gives the full variable domain: GAGVSQSPRYKVTKRGQDVALRCDPISGHVSLYWYRQALGQGPEFLTYFNYEAQQDKSGLPNDRFSAERPEGSISTLTIQRTEQRDSAMYRCASSLAKYRGADTQYFGPGTRLTVL.

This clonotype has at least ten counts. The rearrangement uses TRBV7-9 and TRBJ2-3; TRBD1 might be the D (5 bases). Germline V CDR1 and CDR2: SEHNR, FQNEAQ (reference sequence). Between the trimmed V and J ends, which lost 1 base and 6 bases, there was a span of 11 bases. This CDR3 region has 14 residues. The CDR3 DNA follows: TGTGCCAGCAGCTTAGAGCAGGGAAGGGATACGCAGTATTTT. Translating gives CASSLEQGRDTQYF.

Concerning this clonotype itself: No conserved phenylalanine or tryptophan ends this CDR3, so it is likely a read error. The CDR3 spells CASSLRGSTEAFL. CDR3 in DNA: TGTGCCAGCAGCCTTCGGGGGAGCACTGAAGCTTTCTTA. The J gene is TRBJ1-1, the V gene TRBV12-3 or TRBV12-4; D is possibly TRBD1 (5 bases). The ends were cut back, 6 bases at V and 4 bases at J, with 12 bases in the middle. The CDR3 sequence is 13 residues long.

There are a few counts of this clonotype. The CDR3 bases are TGCAGCGTTGTTGGTTGGATTGGAAACACCATATATTTT. This encodes CSVVGWIGNTIYF. V gene TRBV29-1 combines with J gene TRBJ1-3; D is undetermined. V was trimmed by 4 bases and J by 3 bases, leaving 10 bases between them. CDR3 length: 13 amino acids. CDR1 is SQVTM and CDR2 is ANQGSEA in the germline V gene.

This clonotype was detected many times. The CDR3 region has the DNA TGCAGTGCTTTTCTAATTACAGGGGAATCCGACGAGCAGTACTTC. It is translated as CSAFLITGESDEQYF. The gene calls are TRBV20-1 and TRBJ2-7; 7 bases agree with TRBD1. Germline V CDR1 and CDR2: DFQATT, SNEGSKA (reference sequence). CDR3 size: 15 residues. The V and J ends lost 5 bases and 5 bases, in that order; junction bases with no gene match: 15.

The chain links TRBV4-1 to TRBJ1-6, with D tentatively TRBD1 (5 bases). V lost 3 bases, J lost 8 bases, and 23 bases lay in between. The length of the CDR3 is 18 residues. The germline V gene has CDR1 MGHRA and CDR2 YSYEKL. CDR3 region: CASSHARDRGLWDSPLHF. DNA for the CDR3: TGCGCCAGCAGCCATGCCAGGGATCGGGGTTTGTGGGATTCACCCCTCCACTTT.

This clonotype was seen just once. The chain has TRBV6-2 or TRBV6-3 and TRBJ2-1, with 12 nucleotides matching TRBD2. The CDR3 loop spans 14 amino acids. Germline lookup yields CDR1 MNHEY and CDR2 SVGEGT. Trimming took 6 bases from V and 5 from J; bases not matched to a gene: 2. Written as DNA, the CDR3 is TGTGCCAGCAGGTCTAGCGGGGGGGACAATGAGCAGTTCTTC. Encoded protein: CASRSSGGDNEQFF.

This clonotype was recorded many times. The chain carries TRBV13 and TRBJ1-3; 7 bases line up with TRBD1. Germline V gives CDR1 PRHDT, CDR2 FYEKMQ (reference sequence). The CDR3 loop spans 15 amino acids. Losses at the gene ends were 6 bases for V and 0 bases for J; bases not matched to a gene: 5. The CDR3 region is CASRQGFPSGNTIYF. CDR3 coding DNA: TGTGCCAGCAGACAGGGGTTCCCCTCTGGAAACACCATATATTTT.

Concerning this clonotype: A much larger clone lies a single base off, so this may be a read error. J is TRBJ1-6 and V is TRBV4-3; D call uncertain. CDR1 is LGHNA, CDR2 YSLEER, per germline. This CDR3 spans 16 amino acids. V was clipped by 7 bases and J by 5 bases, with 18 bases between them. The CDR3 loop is CASTIDAGRNNSPLHF. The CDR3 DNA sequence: TGCGCCAGCACCATTGATGCGGGCAGAAATAATTCACCCCTCCACTTT.

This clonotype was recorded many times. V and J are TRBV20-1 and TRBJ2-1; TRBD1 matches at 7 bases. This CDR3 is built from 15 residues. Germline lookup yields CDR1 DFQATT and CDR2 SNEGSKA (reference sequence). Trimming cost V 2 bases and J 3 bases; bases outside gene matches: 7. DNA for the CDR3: TGCAGTGCTAGACAGAACAGGGGCTTCTACAATGAGCAGTTCTTC. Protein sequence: CSARQNRGFYNEQFF.

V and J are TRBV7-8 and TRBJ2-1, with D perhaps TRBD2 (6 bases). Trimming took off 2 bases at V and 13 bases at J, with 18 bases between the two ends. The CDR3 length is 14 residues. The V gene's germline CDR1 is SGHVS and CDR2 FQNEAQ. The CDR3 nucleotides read TGTGCCAGCAGCTTAACCCCAGACGGGGGATTCCAGTTCTTC. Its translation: CASSLTPDGGFQFF.

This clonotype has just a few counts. CDR3 in DNA: TGTGCCAGAGCGTTGGGGGCCATTTACGAGCAGTACTTC. The encoded protein is CARALGAIYEQYF. V and J are TRBV6-2 or TRBV6-3 and TRBJ2-7; D is possibly TRBD1 (6 bases). Looked up from germline, CDR1 is MNHEY and CDR2 is SVGEGT. V shed 9 bases and J shed 4 bases, with 16 bases lying between them. The CDR3 totals 13 residues.

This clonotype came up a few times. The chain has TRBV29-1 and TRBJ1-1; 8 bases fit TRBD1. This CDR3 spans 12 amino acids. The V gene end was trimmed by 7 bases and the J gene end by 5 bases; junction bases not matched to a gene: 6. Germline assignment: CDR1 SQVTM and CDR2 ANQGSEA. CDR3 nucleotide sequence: TGCAGCGGAGCGGACAGGGTAACTGAAGCTTTCTTT. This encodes CSGADRVTEAFF.

CDR3 sequence: CASRSIYEQYF. The CDR3 DNA reads TGTGCCAGCAGGAGCATCTACGAGCAGTACTTC. The chain carries TRBV28 and TRBJ2-7; D is ambiguous. The CDR3 covers 11 residues. Trimming stripped 6 bases from V and 3 bases from J, with 6 bases between. Looked up from germline, CDR1 is MDHEN and CDR2 is SYDVKM.

The CDR3 protein is CSVDDGTGIYEQYF. The CDR3 DNA is TGCAGCGTTGATGACGGGACAGGGATATACGAGCAGTACTTC. This chain links TRBV29-1 with TRBJ2-7; 9 nucleotides match TRBD1. Germline-derived CDR1 and CDR2 are SQVTM and ANQGSEA. This CDR3 is 14 amino acids long. J lost 4 bases, V lost 3 bases, and 7 bases had no gene match.

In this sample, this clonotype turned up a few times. CDR3 amino acids: CASSLTRTGDGNTIYF. The CDR3 DNA sequence: TGCGCCAGCAGCCTTACCCGGACAGGAGATGGAAACACCATATATTTT. The V call is TRBV4-3, the J call TRBJ1-3, with 7 bases identical to TRBD1. The germline CDR1 and CDR2 sequences are LGHNA and YSLEER. V lost 4 bases, J lost 3 bases, and 9 bases stayed unmatched. The CDR3 spans 16 residues.

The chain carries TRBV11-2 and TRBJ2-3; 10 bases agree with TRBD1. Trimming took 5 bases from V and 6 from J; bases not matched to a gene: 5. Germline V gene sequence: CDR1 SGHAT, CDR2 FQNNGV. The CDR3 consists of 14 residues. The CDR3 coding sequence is TGTGCCAGCAGCATGGACAGGGGGACGGATACGCAGTATTTT. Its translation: CASSMDRGTDTQYF.